A single sample gave rise to the 26 T cell receptor beta chains below, sequenced in a study of T cell repertoires in cytomegalovirus infection (dated by TCRdb to between 2018 and 2021). Instrument used: Illumina HiSeq 1500. In TCRdb, the public reads were trimmed at Q25 with fastp and aligned with MiXCR, with productive beta chains retained. Identical CDR3 proteins give one entry, which carries the most common genes and DNA. In all, the sample holds around 280,000 distinct CDR3 sequences, and 12% to 15% of those were seen once. Roughly 9.7% of the sample belongs to the ten largest clones. Sequenced: PBMCs. The receptor source for this set is a human donor in good health (CMV status not recorded). Some clones in this sample may be carry-over from other donors' samples.

The J gene is TRBJ2-1, the V gene TRBV20-1; 15 bases align to TRBD2. The CDR3 spans 19 residues. The ends lost 0 bases at V and 2 bases at J; junction bases unmatched: 8. The germline V gene encodes CDR1 DFQATT and CDR2 SNEGSKA (reference sequence). Written as DNA, the CDR3 is TGCAGTGCTAGAGATGCGGGGTGGACTAGCGGGAGGGCCTACAATGAGCAGTTCTTC. Translated: CSARDAGWTSGRAYNEQFF.

This clonotype was seen repeatedly, ten times or more. The chain employs TRBV6-4 and TRBJ2-1; tentative D call: TRBD1 (5 bases). The V end was cut by 0 bases, the J end by 8 bases, with 11 bases between. In germline, CDR1 is MRHNA, CDR2 SNTAGT. The CDR3 length is 14 residues. The CDR3 sequence is CASSDSAQADEQFF. The CDR3 nucleotides read TGTGCCAGCAGTGACTCTGCACAGGCCGATGAGCAGTTCTTC.

This clonotype was seen ten or more times. This chain links TRBV6-4 with TRBJ2-2, with D hard to call. The CDR3 sequence is 16 residues long. The germline CDR1 and CDR2 sequences are MRHNA and SNTAGT. The germline V and J ends were trimmed by 0 bases and 0 bases, with 8 bases remaining between them. CDR3 sequence (DNA): TGTGCCAGCAGTGACTCGAGGAATACGAACACCGGGGAGCTGTTTTTT. Its translation is CASSDSRNTNTGELFF.

This clonotype was detected ten times or more. The J gene is TRBJ1-1, the V gene TRBV2, with D tentatively TRBD1 (6 bases). Trimming left V 11 bases short and J 0 bases short, with 25 bases between. The CDR3 contains 17 residues. Germline CDR1 reads SNHLY; CDR2 reads FYNNEI. The CDR3 nucleotides are TGTGCCGGAGCAGTGGTACCCGGACAGACAGTGAACACTGAAGCTTTCTTT. The encoded protein is CAGAVVPGQTVNTEAFF. Full variable domain (remainder filled in from reference TRBV2 and TRBJ1-1): EPEVTQTPSHQVTQMGQEVILRCVPISNHLYFYWYRQILGQKVEFLVSFYNNEISEKSEIFDDQFSVERPDGSNFTLKIRSTKLEDSAMYFCAGAVVPGQTVNTEAFFGQGTRLTVV.

The J gene is TRBJ2-5, the V gene TRBV20-1; TRBD1 matches at 7 bases. Unmatched junction bases numbered 6, after V lost 6 bases and J lost 5 bases. The germline gives CDR1 DFQATT, CDR2 SNEGSKA (reference sequence). The CDR3 extends over 12 amino acids. CDR3 sequence reads: CSATGVRETQYF. The CDR3 DNA follows: TGCAGTGCAACAGGGGTGCGGGAGACCCAGTACTTC.

The sample holds a few counts of this clonotype. The CDR3 here is CASTRSNQPQHF. In DNA, the CDR3 is TGTGCCAGTACTCGGAGCAATCAGCCCCAGCATTTT. This sequence joins TRBV19 and TRBJ1-5; D is undetermined. The length of the CDR3 is 12 residues. V was cut by 7 bases and J by 1 base, with 5 bases left in between. CDR1 and CDR2 from the germline V gene are LNHDA and SQIVND (reference sequence).

In its sample, this clonotype was seen many times. The chain employs TRBV10-2 and TRBJ2-1; TRBD2 matches at 14 bases. Germline-derived CDR1 and CDR2 are WSHSY and SAAADI. The CDR3 covers 14 residues. J lost 4 bases, V lost 10 bases, and 3 bases had no gene match. The CDR3 nucleotides are TGCGCCACCTGGACTAGCGGGAGGTACAATGAGCAGTTCTTC. Its translation is CATWTSGRYNEQFF.

This clonotype was recorded at least ten times. The chain recombines TRBV7-2 with TRBJ1-3, with D unresolved. In germline, CDR1 is SGHTA, CDR2 FQGNSA. The CDR3 covers 12 residues. V was pared by 3 bases and J by 4 bases, with 4 bases between. CDR3 loop: CASSFRGNTIYF. CDR3 nucleotide sequence: TGTGCCAGCAGCTTCCGGGGAAACACCATATATTTT.

This clonotype appeared many times. The chain employs TRBV11-2 and TRBJ1-1; D is possibly TRBD1 (5 bases). Between the trimmed V and J ends, which lost 5 bases and 4 bases, there was a span of 20 bases. Germline assignment: CDR1 SGHAT and CDR2 FQNNGV. The CDR3 is 16 amino acids. The CDR3 nucleotides are TGTGCCAGCAGCCCCGTGGGAGGGGCGGGGGGCACTGAAGCTTTCTTT. This translates into CASSPVGGAGGTEAFF.

This clonotype was picked up a small number of times. V gene TRBV2 combines with J gene TRBJ2-1; D is unclear. The germline CDR1 and CDR2 sequences are SNHLY and FYNNEI. The V end was cut by 8 bases, the J end by 3 bases, with 11 bases between. The CDR3 contains 13 residues. The CDR3 is CASCNRSYNEQFF. The CDR3 DNA is TGTGCCAGCTGTAATCGCAGCTACAATGAGCAGTTCTTC.

This clonotype was seen many times. V and J are TRBV7-2 and TRBJ1-3; 9 bases line up with TRBD1. This CDR3 has 18 amino acids. V lost 5 bases and J lost 2; bases outside the gene matches: 13. Germline V lookup: CDR1 SGHTA, CDR2 FQGNSA. The CDR3 protein is CASSIPRDRVCAGNTIYF. In DNA form, the CDR3 reads TGTGCCAGCAGCATTCCCCGGGACAGGGTATGTGCTGGAAACACCATATATTTT.

This chain links TRBV12-3 or TRBV12-4 with TRBJ2-1; TRBD1 aligns across 8 bases. The CDR3 is 16 amino acids. V shed 5 bases, J shed 5 bases, and the junction held 11 bases outside the gene matches. The CDR3 DNA is TGTGCCAGCAGTCCACTCAGGGGGCTTGTGAACAATGAGCAGTTCTTC. It yields the protein CASSPLRGLVNNEQFF.

Worth noting for this clonotype: Because it lacks the conserved phenylalanine or tryptophan at the end, this CDR3 is likely a read error. This chain uses TRBV13 with TRBJ1-2; 8 nucleotides line up with TRBD1. The germline gives CDR1 PRHDT, CDR2 FYEKMQ (reference sequence). The V segment lost 5 bases and the J segment 6 bases; nucleotides outside the gene matches: 11. CDR3 length: 15 amino acids. The CDR3 protein is CASSNQPDRADGYTI. Here the CDR3 DNA reads TGTGCCAGCAGCAACCAGCCGGACAGGGCTGATGGCTACACCATC.

The sample holds many counts of this clonotype. This sequence joins TRBV28 and TRBJ2-6, with D unresolved. Germline CDR1 is MDHEN and CDR2 is SYDVKM. Trimming cost V 4 bases and J 4 bases, with 14 bases left between them. This CDR3 has 16 amino acids. DNA of the CDR3: TGTGCCAGCAGTTCCGGACCTGTTACCGGGGCCAACGTCCTGACTTTC. It encodes CASSSGPVTGANVLTF. Full variable domain (missing parts from reference TRBV28 and TRBJ2-6): DVKVTQSSRYLVKRTGEKVFLECVQDMDHENMFWYRQDPGLGLRLIYFSYDVKMKEKGDIPEGYSVSREKKERFSLILESASTNQTSMYLCASSSGPVTGANVLTFGAGSRLTVL.

This clonotype was detected ten times or more. The chain combines TRBV6-5 with TRBJ2-1; weak D call: TRBD2 (7 bases). Germline V gene lookup returns CDR1 MNHEY and CDR2 SVGAGI. V was shortened by 0 bases and J by 9 bases, with 12 bases between the two germline ends. The CDR3 is 14 residues long. DNA of the CDR3: TGTGCCAGCAGTTACTCGAGAGGGGGGGTTGAGCAGTTCTTC. Translated: CASSYSRGGVEQFF.

V is TRBV20-1 and J is TRBJ2-7; D gene ambiguous. CDR1 and CDR2 from the germline V gene are DFQATT and SNEGSKA (reference sequence). Trimming removed 3 bases from V and 5 bases from J, with 11 bases in between. CDR3 size: 12 residues. The CDR3: CSARAGSHEQYF. The DNA of the CDR3 is TGCAGTGCTAGGGCAGGTTCGCACGAGCAGTACTTC.

This clonotype came up many times. The rearrangement links TRBV11-2 to TRBJ1-2; D not certain. This CDR3 spans 12 amino acids. Germline V lookup: CDR1 SGHAT, CDR2 FQNNGV. V shed 5 bases and J shed 2 bases, with 6 bases lying between them. CDR3 nucleotides: TGTGCCAGCAGCCAGAGGAACTATGGCTACACCTTC. Translated: CASSQRNYGYTF.

This rearrangement joins TRBV20-1 to TRBJ1-1; D is possibly TRBD1 (6 bases). CDR3 length: 13 residues. Per the germline V gene, CDR1 is DFQATT and CDR2 is SNEGSKA (reference sequence). V was cut by 3 bases and J by 4 bases, with 12 bases left in between. CDR3 in amino acids: CSASPGVVTEAFF. The CDR3 bases are TGCAGTGCTAGTCCAGGGGTAGTCACTGAAGCTTTCTTT.

The sample holds many counts of this clonotype. This chain joins TRBV7-2 and TRBJ1-6; no clear D. V was clipped by 1 base and J by 7 bases, with 11 bases between them. The germline gives CDR1 SGHTA, CDR2 FQGNSA. The CDR3 has 15 residues. The CDR3 loop reads CASSLGQVANSPLHF. In DNA, the CDR3 is TGTGCCAGCAGCTTAGGGCAGGTGGCAAATTCACCCCTCCACTTT.

In this sample, this clonotype turned up a few times. This chain links TRBV6-4 with TRBJ1-2; D is unclear. This CDR3 is built from 13 residues. Trimming left V 5 bases short and J 0 bases short, with 7 bases between. Germline CDR1 and CDR2: MRHNA and SNTAGT. DNA for the CDR3: TGTGCCAGCAGTCCGAACCCTAACTATGGCTACACCTTC. It yields the protein CASSPNPNYGYTF.

This clonotype showed up many times. The rearrangement joins TRBV7-2 to TRBJ2-3; D possibly matches TRBD1 or TRBD2 (5 bases each). Germline CDR1 and CDR2: SGHTA and FQGNSA. Trimming stripped 2 bases from V and 2 bases from J, with 11 bases between. The length of the CDR3 is 15 residues. As DNA, the CDR3 is TGTGCCAGCAGCTTATCGCTAGGGACCACAGATACGCAGTATTTT. Protein product: CASSLSLGTTDTQYF.

J is TRBJ2-1 and V is TRBV20-1; the match to TRBD2 covers 10 bases. Unmatched junction bases numbered 11, after V lost 2 bases and J lost 1 base. Germline V gene data show CDR1 as DFQATT and CDR2 as SNEGSKA (reference sequence). The CDR3 has 18 residues. CDR3 in amino acids: CSARRVGAGGVSYNEQFF. Here the CDR3 DNA reads TGCAGTGCTAGAAGGGTTGGAGCGGGAGGGGTTTCCTACAATGAGCAGTTCTTC.

This chain uses TRBV28 with TRBJ2-7; D gene unclear. V was trimmed by 5 bases and J by 5 bases, leaving 7 bases between them. The CDR3 has 11 amino acids. Germline values: CDR1 MDHEN, CDR2 SYDVKM. The CDR3 loop is CASSNLNEQYF. The CDR3, as DNA: TGTGCCAGCAGTAACCTAAACGAGCAGTACTTC.

This clonotype has a handful of counts. J is TRBJ2-5 and V is TRBV3-1; 7 positions agree with TRBD2. The ends lost 4 bases at V and 0 bases at J; junction bases unmatched: 14. The CDR3 has 18 amino acids. Germline loops: CDR1 LGHDT, CDR2 YNNKEL (reference sequence). Here the CDR3 reads CASSPLFVAGEYQETQYF. Written as DNA, the CDR3 is TGTGCCAGCAGCCCACTATTCGTGGCGGGGGAGTACCAAGAGACCCAGTACTTC.

Comment on this clonotype: A much larger clone lies a single base off, so this may be a read error. J is TRBJ2-7 and V is TRBV7-8; 9 nucleotides match TRBD2. V trimming: 5 bases; J trimming: 7 bases; junction bases outside the gene matches: 12. CDR1 and CDR2 from the germline V gene are SGHVS and FQNEAQ. This CDR3 contains 15 residues. DNA for the CDR3: TGTGCCAGCAGCACAGGTGGGGGAGCGGGGGGAGAGCAGTACTTC. Residues: CASSTGGGAGGEQYF.

At least ten counts were recorded for this clonotype. The chain carries TRBV12-3 or TRBV12-4 and TRBJ1-1; no firm D call. V was clipped by 4 bases and J by 0 bases, with 9 bases between them. The CDR3 covers 14 residues. The CDR3 DNA follows: TGTGCCAGCAGTTCGGGAGCCGTGAACACTGAAGCTTTCTTT. The encoded protein is CASSSGAVNTEAFF.